Following are 8 T cell receptor beta chains from one sample sequenced in a study of monozygotic twins with inflammatory bowel disease. TCRdb reprocessed the 5' RACE reads, keeping one entry per CDR3 protein, no DNA. This table lists a few hundred thousand distinct CDR3 sequences. The sample consisted of blood. These receptors were collected from a human donor with ulcerative colitis or Crohn's disease, or a healthy co-twin of an affected twin (not recorded which).

The chain uses TRBV7-9 and TRBJ2-3; TCRdb selects TRBD2, and the lack of DNA leaves this call unchecked. The CDR3 has 14 amino acids. CDR1 is SEHNR and CDR2 is FQNEAQ in the germline V gene (reference sequence). The CDR3 protein is CAGGRGADTDTQYF.

The chain is built from TRBV10-3 and TRBJ2-2; TCRdb reports TRBD1, a call that lacks DNA to check it against. This CDR3 has 13 amino acids. The germline gives CDR1 ENHRY, CDR2 SYGVKD. Here the CDR3 reads CAIQEGGAGELFF.

The chain couples TRBV20-1 to TRBJ2-7. Germline CDR1 is DFQATT and CDR2 is SNEGSKA (reference sequence). The CDR3 consists of 13 residues. The CDR3 loop reads CSARVPGSYEQYF.

V and J are TRBV2 and TRBJ2-3; TCRdb gives TRBD2 as the D gene, but with no DNA this cannot be confirmed. CDR1 and CDR2 from the germline V gene are SNHLY and FYNNEI. This CDR3 contains 14 residues. The CDR3 region is CASRRTSHTDTQYF.

V gene TRBV11-2 combines with J gene TRBJ1-6; no DNA is available, so the TRBD1 call from TCRdb remains unchecked. This CDR3 contains 15 residues. Germline V gene sequence: CDR1 SGHAT, CDR2 FQNNGV. CDR3 sequence: CASSLMAGGSSPLHF.

The V call is TRBV19, the J call TRBJ1-5. From germline, CDR1 is LNHDA and CDR2 SQIVND (reference sequence). This CDR3 has 12 residues. The CDR3 spells CASSQYPQPQHF.

The chain combines TRBV7-9 with TRBJ2-7; the TCRdb D gene call, TRBD2, has no DNA to confirm it. Germline V gives CDR1 SEHNR, CDR2 FQNEAQ (reference sequence). The CDR3 loop spans 15 amino acids. CDR3 protein: CASSSGLPNREEQYF.

The CDR3 loop reads CATSNRGYEQYF. The chain is built from TRBV15 and TRBJ2-7; the TCRdb D gene call, TRBD1, has no DNA to confirm it. Germline V gives CDR1 LNHNV, CDR2 YYDKDF (reference sequence). The CDR3 covers 12 residues.